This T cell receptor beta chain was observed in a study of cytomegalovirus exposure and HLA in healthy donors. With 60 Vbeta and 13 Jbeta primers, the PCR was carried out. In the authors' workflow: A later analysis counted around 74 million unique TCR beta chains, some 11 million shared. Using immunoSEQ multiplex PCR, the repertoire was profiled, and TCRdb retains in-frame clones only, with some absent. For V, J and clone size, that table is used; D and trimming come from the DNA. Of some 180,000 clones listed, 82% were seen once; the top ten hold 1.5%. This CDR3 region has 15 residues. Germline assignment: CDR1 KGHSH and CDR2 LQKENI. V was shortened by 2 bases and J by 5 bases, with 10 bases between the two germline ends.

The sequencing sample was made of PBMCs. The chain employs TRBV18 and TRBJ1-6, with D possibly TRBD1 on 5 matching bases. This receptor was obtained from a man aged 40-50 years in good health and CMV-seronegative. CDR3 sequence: CASSPGIGDNSPLHF. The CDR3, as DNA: TGTGCCAGCTCACCAGGGATAGGGGATAATTCACCCCTCCACTTT.